This TCR beta chain was found in a study of neurological immune-mediated disorders. Unsorted libraries were prepared from 2 million PBMCs that had been stored at -80 C. The sample holds many counts of this clonotype. What it binds is not known. As for the cDNA, it was generated by 5'RACE with 10-nucleotide random UMIs. MiXCR, applied by TCRdb to the 5' RACE reads, yields one record per CDR3 protein. Of 81,000 or so distinct CDR3 sequences detected, roughly 4.7% appear once; the ten largest clones hold about 2%. Overall study findings and caveats: One related-CDR3 cluster, which may be a signature, held the repertoires of 18 of 34 multiple sclerosis patients after phylogenetic grouping. No sharing of CDR3 amino acid sequences was observed among expanded clones across subjects, suggesting private repertoires in all groups.

Germline CDR1 SGHDT, CDR2 YYEEEE. CDR3 length: 17 residues. V lost 3 bases to trimming and J lost 8 bases, with 26 bases between them. The sequenced material came from PBMCs. The V gene is TRBV5-6, the J gene TRBJ1-2, with a possible D match to TRBD1 (6 bases). The receptor was isolated from a woman younger than 45 with multiple sclerosis. DNA of the CDR3: TGTGCCAGCAGCTCAATTGCGAGGGGGGACCCAAAGTCCGGCTACACCTTC. Residues: CASSSIARGDPKSGYTF.